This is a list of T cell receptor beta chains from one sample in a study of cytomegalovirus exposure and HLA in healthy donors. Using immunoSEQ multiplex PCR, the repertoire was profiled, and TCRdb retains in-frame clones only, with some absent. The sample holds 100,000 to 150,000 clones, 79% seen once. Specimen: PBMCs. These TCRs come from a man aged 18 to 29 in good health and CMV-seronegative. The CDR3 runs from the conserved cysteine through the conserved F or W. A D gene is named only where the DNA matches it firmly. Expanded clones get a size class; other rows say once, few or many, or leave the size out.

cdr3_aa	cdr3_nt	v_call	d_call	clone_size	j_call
CASTALWSGSIYEQYF	TGTGCCAGCACGGCTTTATGGAGCGGGAGTATCTACGAGCAGTACTTC	TRBV28	TRBD2	NA	TRBJ2-7
CASSIRVDRISNQPQHF	TGTGCCAGTAGTATACGGGTGGACAGGATTAGCAATCAGCCCCAGCATTTT	TRBV19	TRBD1	once	TRBJ1-5
CASSSRWGGLAGAGNEQFF	TGCGCCAGCAGCTCAAGATGGGGGGGACTAGCGGGAGCTGGCAATGAGCAGTTCTTC	TRBV5-1	TRBD2	NA	TRBJ2-1
CASSRDFLSYNEQFF	TGTGCCAGCTCCCGGGACTTCCTGTCCTACAATGAGCAGTTCTTC	TRBV6-4	NA	NA	TRBJ2-1
CASRERDTGGGYTF	TGTGCCAGCAGGGAACGCGATACAGGGGGCGGCTACACCTTC	TRBV6-5	TRBD1	NA	TRBJ1-2
CATRRRETSTDTQYF	TGTGCCACCCGGAGGAGGGAGACTAGCACAGATACGCAGTATTTT	TRBV27	NA	NA	TRBJ2-3
CASSYNRGQGMGEKLFF	TGTGCCAGCAGCTATAACAGGGGGCAGGGAATGGGGGAAAAACTGTTTTTT	TRBV4-2	TRBD1	few	TRBJ1-4
CASSLEAGRTYEQYF	TGTGCCAGCAGCTTAGAGGCGGGACGCACCTACGAGCAGTACTTC	TRBV7-2	NA	NA	TRBJ2-7
CASRKTGQPDSPLHF	TGTGCCAGCAGAAAGACGGGACAGCCGGATTCACCCCTCCACTTT	TRBV6-1	TRBD1	NA	TRBJ1-6
CASSLEAGEADTQYF	TGTGCCAGCAGCTTAGAGGCGGGAGAGGCAGATACGCAGTATTTT	TRBV13	TRBD2	NA	TRBJ2-3
CASSPTYGSFNSPLHF	TGTGCCAGCAGTCCAACCTATGGTTCCTTTAATTCACCCCTCCACTTT	TRBV28	NA	once	TRBJ1-6
CASSQSVGVPYNEQFF	TGTGCCAGCAGCCAATCGGTAGGGGTTCCCTACAATGAGCAGTTCTTC	TRBV4-2	NA	NA	TRBJ2-1